This T cell receptor (beta chain) was found in a study of molecular identifiers for immune sequencing clone quantification. There are many counts of this clonotype. Germline is not matched at one junction end, which may reflect a read error. TCRdb itself ran the PCR reads through MiXCR, one entry per CDR3 protein. The sample holds some 59,000 distinct CDR3 sequences; under 30% are singletons and the top ten take under 2%. This clonotype was sampled from a human donor in good health. Some libraries in this study had Jurkat cell RNA spiked in. The sample was naive CD8+ T cells from blood, with Jurkat cell RNA spiked in. The subset is: FACS-sorted CD8+CD4-CCR7+CD45RA+ naive T cells.

DNA for the CDR3: TGCAGCGTCGAAGACAGGGGGCGAGGGGAGCAGTACTTC. Protein product: CSVEDRGRGEQYF. The chain is built from TRBV29-1 and TRBJ2-7, with 10 bases identical to TRBD1. The length of the CDR3 is 13 residues. Per the germline V gene, CDR1 is SQVTM and CDR2 is ANQGSEA.